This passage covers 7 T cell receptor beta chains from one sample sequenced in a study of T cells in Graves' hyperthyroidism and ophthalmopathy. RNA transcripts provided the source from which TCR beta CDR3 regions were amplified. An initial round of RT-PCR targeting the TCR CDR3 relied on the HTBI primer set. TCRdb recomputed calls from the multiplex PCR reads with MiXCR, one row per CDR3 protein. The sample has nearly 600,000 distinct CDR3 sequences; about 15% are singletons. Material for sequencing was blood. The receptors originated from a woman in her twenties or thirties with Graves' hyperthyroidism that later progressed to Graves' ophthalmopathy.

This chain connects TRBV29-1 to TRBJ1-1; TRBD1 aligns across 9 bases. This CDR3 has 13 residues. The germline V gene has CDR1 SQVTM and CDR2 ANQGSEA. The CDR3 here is CNVKGQGIIEAFF. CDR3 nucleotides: TGCAACGTAAAGGGACAGGGAATAATTGAAGCTTTCTTT. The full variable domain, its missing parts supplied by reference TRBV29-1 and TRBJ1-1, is SAVISQKPSRDICQRGTSLTIQCQVDSQVTMMFWYRQQPGQSLTLIATANQGSEATYESGFVIDKFPISRPNLTFSTLTVSNMSPEDSSIYLCNVKGQGIIEAFFGQGTRLTVV.

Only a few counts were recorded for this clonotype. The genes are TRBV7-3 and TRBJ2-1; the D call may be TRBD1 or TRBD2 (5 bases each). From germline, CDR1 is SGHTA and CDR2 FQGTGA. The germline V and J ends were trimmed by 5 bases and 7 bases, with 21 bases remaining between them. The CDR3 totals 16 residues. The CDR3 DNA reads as TGTGCCAGCAGCCTCGAGGGCAGGGTAGTTGGAAATGAGCAGTTCTTC. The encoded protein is CASSLEGRVVGNEQFF.

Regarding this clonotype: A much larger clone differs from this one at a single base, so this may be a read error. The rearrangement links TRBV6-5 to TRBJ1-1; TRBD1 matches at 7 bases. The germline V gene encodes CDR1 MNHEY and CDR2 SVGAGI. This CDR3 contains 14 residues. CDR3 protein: CASSYPDRATKAFF. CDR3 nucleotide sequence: TGTGCCAGCAGTTACCCCGACAGGGCCACTAAAGCTTTCTTT.

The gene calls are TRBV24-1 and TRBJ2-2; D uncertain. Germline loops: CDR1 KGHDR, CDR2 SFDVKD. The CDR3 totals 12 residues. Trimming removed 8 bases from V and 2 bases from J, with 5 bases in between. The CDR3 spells CATKANTGELFF. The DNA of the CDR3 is TGTGCCACCAAGGCCAACACCGGGGAGCTGTTTTTT.

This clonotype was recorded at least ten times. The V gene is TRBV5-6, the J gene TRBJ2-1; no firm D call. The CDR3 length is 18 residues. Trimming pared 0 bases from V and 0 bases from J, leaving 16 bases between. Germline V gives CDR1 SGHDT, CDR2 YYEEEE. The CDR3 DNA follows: TGTGCCAGCAGCTTGGTGGTTGATCCTCTGAGCTCCTACAATGAGCAGTTCTTC. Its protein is CASSLVVDPLSSYNEQFF.

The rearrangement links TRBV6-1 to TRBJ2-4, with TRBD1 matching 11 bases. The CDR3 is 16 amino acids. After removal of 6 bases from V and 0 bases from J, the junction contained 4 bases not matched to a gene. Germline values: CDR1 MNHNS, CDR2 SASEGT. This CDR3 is CASSPDRGPAKNIQYF. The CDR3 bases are TGTGCCAGCAGCCCGGACAGGGGGCCAGCCAAAAACATTCAGTACTTC.

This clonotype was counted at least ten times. This chain's CDR3 is CASSFYNSYEQYF. The DNA for the CDR3 is TGTGCCAGCAGTTTCTACAACTCCTACGAGCAGTACTTC. The genes are TRBV6-1 and TRBJ2-7; D is uncertain. This CDR3 region has 13 residues. Germline V lookup: CDR1 MNHNS, CDR2 SASEGT. Deletions cut 5 bases from V and 0 bases from J, with 8 bases between.